The 13 T cell receptor beta chains presented below share a single source sample, sequenced in a study of identical twins. TCRdb itself ran the 5' RACE reads through MiXCR, one entry per CDR3 protein. The data show over 250,000 distinct CDR3 sequences, with 9.5% seen just once and 5.5% to 9% held by the top ten. The same data also went into a second study, on yellow fever vaccine responses in identical twins.

The sample taken for sequencing was CD8+ T cells sorted from blood. The source of these receptors is a woman aged 18 to 35 in good health.

This clonotype was recorded at least ten times. The chain recombines TRBV4-1 with TRBJ2-3; 12 bases line up with TRBD1. V was pared by 5 bases and J by 2 bases, with 2 bases of the junction left unmatched. The CDR3 extends over 15 amino acids. Germline assignment: CDR1 MGHRA and CDR2 YSYEKL. DNA of the CDR3: TGCGCCAGCAGCGGGGACAGGGGGCTCACAGATACGCAGTATTTT. The encoded protein is CASSGDRGLTDTQYF.

This clonotype was counted many times. The chain is built from TRBV7-6 and TRBJ2-2; D might be TRBD1 or TRBD2, each matching 5 bases. Germline CDR1 reads SGHVS; CDR2 reads FNYEAQ. V was clipped by 5 bases and J by 4 bases, with 11 bases between them. The CDR3 contains 14 residues. CDR3 sequence: CASSPLGATGELFF. CDR3 in DNA: TGTGCCAGCAGCCCACTAGGGGCCACCGGGGAGCTGTTTTTT.

The chain uses TRBV27 and TRBJ2-2, with D perhaps matching TRBD2 (6 bases). The CDR3 consists of 16 residues. The germline CDR1 and CDR2 sequences are MNHEY and SMNVEV (reference sequence). Trimming left V 3 bases short and J 8 bases short, with 19 bases between. CDR3 bases: TGTGCCAGCAGTTTGGGCGGGGCGCCTCCGACTGGGGAGCTGTTTTTT. Its protein is CASSLGGAPPTGELFF.

The chain carries TRBV7-8 and TRBJ2-1, with TRBD2 as a possible D gene (6 bases). V dropped 2 bases and J dropped 5 bases, with 10 bases sitting between them. Germline V gives CDR1 SGHVS, CDR2 FQNEAQ. There are 14 residues in the CDR3. The CDR3: CASSLTGLHNEQFF. CDR3 coding DNA: TGTGCCAGCAGCTTAACGGGACTCCACAATGAGCAGTTCTTC.

This clonotype was observed a few times. The chain links TRBV29-1 to TRBJ2-4; the D is unclear. This CDR3 has 13 residues. With 1 base removed from V and 5 bases from J, the gap between germline ends came to 9 bases. Germline assignment: CDR1 SQVTM and CDR2 ANQGSEA. The DNA for the CDR3 is TGCAGCGTTGAAGGATTTACAGAAAACATTCAGTACTTC. This encodes CSVEGFTENIQYF.

This chain links TRBV20-1 with TRBJ2-1; TRBD1 matches at 8 bases. This CDR3 comprises 14 residues. V dropped 2 bases and J dropped 7; count of bases not matched to a gene: 7. Germline CDR1 DFQATT, CDR2 SNEGSKA (reference sequence). CDR3 sequence reads: CSARSRDRLNEQFF. The CDR3 DNA reads as TGCAGTGCTAGATCCCGGGACAGGCTGAATGAGCAGTTCTTC.

This clonotype has ten or more counts. The genes are TRBV5-1 and TRBJ2-1; D remains ambiguous. The CDR3 contains 13 residues. Germline CDR1 is SGHRS and CDR2 is YFSETQ. The V and J ends lost 3 bases and 7 bases respectively, with 11 bases between them. CDR3 coding DNA: TGCGCCAGCAGCTCGGAGTTGTCGAATGAGCAGTTCTTC. It translates to CASSSELSNEQFF. Looking up the rest from reference TRBV5-1 and TRBJ2-1 gives the full variable domain: KAGVTQTPRYLIKTRGQQVTLSCSPISGHRSVSWYQQTPGQGLQFLFEYFSETQRNKGNFPGRFSGRQFSNSRSEMNVSTLELGDSALYLCASSSELSNEQFFGPGTRLTVL.

This clonotype was seen more than once but under ten times. J is TRBJ2-4 and V is TRBV7-8, with no clear D. The V end was cut by 0 bases, the J end by 6 bases, with 21 bases between. This CDR3 comprises 18 residues. CDR1 is SGHVS and CDR2 is FQNEAQ in the germline V gene. This chain's CDR3 is CASSLAPGQPWTGNIQYF. The DNA of the CDR3 is TGTGCCAGCAGCTTAGCCCCGGGTCAGCCGTGGACCGGAAACATTCAGTACTTC.

A few counts support this clonotype. The V call is TRBV4-1, the J call TRBJ2-5; D is perhaps TRBD1 (5 bases). The germline V gene encodes CDR1 MGHRA and CDR2 YSYEKL. The CDR3 is made up of 15 amino acids. V dropped 0 bases and J dropped 1 base, with 9 bases sitting between them. CDR3 in DNA: TGCGCCAGCAGCCAAGAGTTCAGGGCCCAAGAGACCCAGTACTTC. Its translation: CASSQEFRAQETQYF.

The V gene is TRBV2, the J gene TRBJ1-1, with D possibly being TRBD1 (6 bases). CDR1 is SNHLY and CDR2 is FYNNEI in the germline V gene. CDR3 length: 13 amino acids. V shed 8 bases and J shed 1 base, with 11 bases lying between them. The CDR3 DNA follows: TGTGCCAGCCCTGGGGGGCAGAACACTGAAGCTTTCTTT. Translation: CASPGGQNTEAFF.

This clonotype was observed a few times. The chain links TRBV20-1 to TRBJ2-3; 10 bases are shared with TRBD2. The CDR3 has 16 amino acids. V lost 2 bases and J lost 4; bases outside the gene matches: 9. Germline lookup yields CDR1 DFQATT and CDR2 SNEGSKA (reference sequence). The chain's CDR3 is CSARPEREGTPDTQYF. CDR3 coding DNA: TGCAGTGCTAGACCGGAGCGGGAGGGTACACCAGATACGCAGTATTTT.

This clonotype was counted between two and nine times. J is TRBJ2-7 and V is TRBV7-9; 8 bases agree with TRBD1. The germline gives CDR1 SEHNR, CDR2 FQNEAQ (reference sequence). Losses at the gene ends were 8 bases for V and 0 bases for J; bases not matched to a gene: 9. The CDR3 extends over 15 amino acids. CDR3 sequence reads: CASSDRGFRSYEQYF. The CDR3 DNA reads as TGTGCCAGCTCAGACAGGGGATTCCGCTCCTACGAGCAGTACTTC.

This clonotype was recorded at least ten times. The chain joins TRBV12-3 or TRBV12-4 to TRBJ2-1; D is undetermined. V was cut by 3 bases and J by 6 bases, with 6 bases left in between. The length of the CDR3 is 12 residues. The CDR3 spells CASSFWINEQFF. The CDR3 region has the DNA TGTGCCAGCAGTTTTTGGATCAATGAGCAGTTCTTC.